This TCR beta chain emerged from a study of CD8+CD57+ T cells in acquired aplastic anemia (dated by TCRdb to 2017 to 2018). Context from the whole study: Extracted DNA from sorted CD4+ and CD8+ cells averaged around 2.9 ug, ranging from about 0.17 to 27.4 ug. CD8+CD57+ expansion was defined as frequency above the mean frequency observed in healthy subjects. What the research found in general, with its limitations: No significant difference in CD8+ Simpson's diversity was found between patients and healthy controls (P=0.060). Although 25 to 30 CD8+ CDR3 sequences were shared by patients and controls, these sequences appeared highly expressed in patients and within the immunodominant clones of patients.

The CDR3 starts with the cysteine, ends with the phenylalanine, and has 15 residues. Only CDR3 DNA remains: 45 bases, in frame from the first base. CDR1 and CDR2, looked up from the germline V gene, are KGHDR and SFDVKD. Trimming takes 7 bases off V and 0 bases off J; junction bases not matched to a gene: 4. Details on this clonotype: Its target antigen remains unknown. No much larger clone exists at a distance of one base, and base qualities are not known.

Profiling of TCR beta VDJ combinations and CDR3 sequences used genomic DNA as the template. An Illumina HiSeq 2000 was used for TCR repertoire sequencing. The authors' analysis ran thus. Repertoires were assessed using TRBV/TRBJ rearrangement plots, CDR3 size and DJ length profiles, and Simpson's diversity index. Whichever DNA sequence was most abundant in the deep sequencing data was defined as the immunodominant clone. CDR3 amino acid sequences were checked for sharing between subjects and were compared against published repertoires and the VDJdb database. TCRdb handled the public reads itself, with Q25 trimming in fastp and clone calling in MiXCR, and kept productive beta chains. Duplicate CDR3 protein sequences are folded into a single record with the most common DNA and genes. The V and J calls were not made by the authors but by TCRdb's processing. The sample includes 150,000 to 160,000 distinct CDR3 sequences, with about 48% observed a single time. In total, the top ten clones hold about 12% of the sample.

The patients picked for sequencing were ones in whom flow cytometry had shown an expansion of CD8+CD57+ cells. All patients had severe acquired aplastic anemia diagnosed by International Study of Aplastic Anemia and Agranulocytosis and Camitta criteria. At the time blood was sampled, none of the patients had received any therapy. The study deep-sequenced TCR repertoires of sorted CD4+ and CD8+ blood T cells from severe aplastic anemia patients and healthy subjects. Patients were enrolled under clinicaltrials.gov protocols 00001620, 01623167, 00001397, 00071045, 00081523 and 00961064 in the USA. Ficoll-Paque density gradient centrifugation was used to isolate peripheral blood mononuclear cells. Before DNA was extracted, CD4+ and CD8+ T cells were sorted using either FACS or magnetic beads.

Sequenced input: sorted CD4+, CD8+, or CD8+CD57+ T cells (not recorded which) from PBMCs. This chain joins TRBV24-1 to TRBJ2-3, and TRBD2 aligns with 9 junction nucleotides. This TCR was recovered from a human donor with aplastic anemia. Here is the DNA: TGTGCCACCAGCCTTAGCGGGGGAAGCACAGATACGCAGTATTTT. This is translated as CATSLSGGSTDTQYF.